The next 20 T cell receptor beta chains were all read from a single sample in a study of blood T cell repertoires in COVID-19. TCRdb keeps only in-frame clones here, not all; method: immunoSEQ multiplex PCR. The sample contains 330,000 or so clones, roughly 84% of which appear only once. Source material: PBMCs or T cells enriched from blood (not recorded which). The receptors originated from a young woman who had recovered from COVID-19.

The sample holds many counts of this clone. The CDR3 here is CASTRQTNYGYTF. The CDR3 DNA sequence: TGTGCCAGCACCCGTCAGACTAACTATGGCTACACCTTC. V usage is TRBV6-5 and J usage is TRBJ1-2; D is undetermined. CDR1 MNHEY and CDR2 SVGAGI come from the germline V gene. Trimming left V 7 bases short and J 0 bases short, with 9 bases between. This CDR3 spans 13 amino acids.

The chain carries TRBV18 and TRBJ1-4, with D unclear. The CDR3 has 13 amino acids. Germline CDR1 is KGHSH and CDR2 is LQKENI. V was cut by 5 bases and J by 6 bases, with 10 bases left in between. The CDR3: CASSTGADEKLFF. CDR3 sequence (DNA): TGTGCCAGCTCAACGGGAGCCGATGAAAAACTGTTTTTT.

Here the CDR3 DNA reads TGCGCCAGCAGCCAAGACCCGACAGGCCTCTACAATGAGCAGTTCTTC. Translated: CASSQDPTGLYNEQFF. The gene calls are TRBV4-1 and TRBJ2-1; D possibly corresponds to TRBD1 (6 bases). Per germline, CDR1 MGHRA and CDR2 YSYEKL. The V gene lost 0 bases and the J gene lost 3 bases, with 12 bases spanning the gap. The CDR3 spans 16 residues.

The rearrangement links TRBV24-1 to TRBJ1-3; 7 nucleotides align to TRBD1. Germline lookup yields CDR1 KGHDR and CDR2 SFDVKD. The CDR3 totals 15 residues. V lost 4 bases to trimming and J lost 2 bases; unmatched junction nucleotides: 4. The CDR3 region has the DNA TGTGCCACCAGTGACTCACAGGGGACTGGAAACACCATATATTTT. This encodes CATSDSQGTGNTIYF.

J is TRBJ1-4 and V is TRBV28; D remains ambiguous. The V end lost 7 bases, the J end lost 2 bases, and 14 bases lay between the germline ends. Germline loops: CDR1 MDHEN, CDR2 SYDVKM. The CDR3 length is 15 residues. CDR3 protein: CASTGVWGTNEKLFF. CDR3 in DNA: TGTGCCAGCACCGGGGTGTGGGGTACTAATGAAAAACTGTTTTTT.

In DNA, the CDR3 is TGTGCCAGCTACCCCCCGGCCACGAGGACTGAAGCTTTCTTT. Translating it yields CASYPPATRTEAFF. The chain combines TRBV6-5 with TRBJ1-1, with D uncertain. CDR3 size: 14 residues. V was pared by 8 bases and J by 5 bases, with 18 bases between. Germline V gene lookup returns CDR1 MNHEY and CDR2 SVGAGI.

V gene TRBV6-4 combines with J gene TRBJ1-1; TRBD1 is a possible D gene (5 bases). Deletions cut 6 bases from V and 1 base from J, with 15 bases between. The CDR3 extends over 15 amino acids. The V gene's germline CDR1 is MRHNA and CDR2 SNTAGT. The CDR3 sequence: CASRPSGLRNTEAFF. For the CDR3, the DNA is TGTGCCAGCAGGCCATCGGGACTTAGGAACACTGAAGCTTTCTTT.

J is TRBJ2-5 and V is TRBV2; the D gene is possibly TRBD2 (5 bases). V was pared by 1 base and J by 5 bases, with 11 bases between. The CDR3 is 14 residues long. CDR1 is SNHLY, CDR2 FYNNEI, per germline. The CDR3 protein is CASSEVAGWETQYF. CDR3 nucleotide sequence: TGTGCCAGCAGTGAAGTTGCGGGTTGGGAGACCCAGTACTTC.

The chain carries TRBV19 and TRBJ2-7; TRBD2 aligns across 10 bases. With 7 bases clipped from V and 4 bases from J, the junction kept 10 bases outside the gene matches. CDR1 LNHDA and CDR2 SQIVND come from the germline V gene (reference sequence). The CDR3 extends over 15 amino acids. CDR3 protein: CASTPGSGGRYEQYF. In DNA form, the CDR3 reads TGTGCCAGTACCCCGGGTAGCGGGGGGAGGTACGAGCAGTACTTC.

The rearrangement links TRBV5-5 to TRBJ1-1; D gene unclear. The CDR3 runs to 15 residues. Germline loops: CDR1 SGHKS, CDR2 YYEKEE (reference sequence). Trimming removed 1 base from V and 1 base from J, with 11 bases in between. CDR3 amino acids: CASSLITGPNTEAFF. CDR3 nucleotide sequence: TGTGCCAGCAGCTTGATAACTGGGCCGAACACTGAAGCTTTCTTT.

The genes are TRBV7-8 and TRBJ2-1, with 7 bases fitting TRBD1. The CDR3 covers 15 residues. The trim removed 3 bases at V and 2 bases at J, leaving 4 bases unmatched. Germline loops: CDR1 SGHVS, CDR2 FQNEAQ. The CDR3 loop is CASSLDRNPYNEQFF. The CDR3 DNA sequence: TGTGCCAGCAGCTTGGACAGGAACCCCTACAATGAGCAGTTCTTC.

This chain joins TRBV5-5 and TRBJ1-1; a weak D match, TRBD1 (6 bases). V lost 2 bases, J lost 1 base, and 9 bases lay in between. The CDR3 has 14 residues. Germline V gene lookup returns CDR1 SGHKS and CDR2 YYEKEE (reference sequence). Here the CDR3 DNA reads TGTGCCAGCAGCTTCGTAGGGGGGAACACTGAAGCTTTCTTT. This gives the protein CASSFVGGNTEAFF.

The genes are TRBV30 and TRBJ2-1; 9 positions match TRBD2. Germline V gives CDR1 GTSNPN, CDR2 SVGIG (reference sequence). J lost 9 bases, V lost 3 bases, and 6 bases had no gene match. The CDR3 is made up of 13 amino acids. The CDR3 bases are TGTGCCTGGAGCCGCGGGGGGGCTGGTGAGCAGTTCTTC. Translated, it gives CAWSRGGAGEQFF.

This clone has only a few counts. V gene TRBV28 combines with J gene TRBJ1-2, with D possibly being TRBD1 (6 bases). Germline V CDR1 and CDR2: MDHEN, SYDVKM. The CDR3 is 12 residues long. The germline V and J ends were trimmed by 5 bases and 7 bases, with 11 bases remaining between them. The CDR3 region is CASSVRGVGYTF. In DNA form, the CDR3 reads TGTGCCAGCAGTGTCAGGGGAGTTGGCTACACCTTC.

The chain employs TRBV23-1 and TRBJ2-7; 13 bases map to TRBD2. TRBV23-1 has ORF status, its function being uncertain. Trimming cost V 3 bases and J 6 bases; bases outside gene matches: 8. CDR3 size: 16 residues. The CDR3 reads CASSHPGLAGVREQYF. The CDR3 region has the DNA TGCGCCAGCAGTCACCCTGGACTAGCGGGAGTACGCGAGCAGTACTTC.

The chain carries TRBV7-8 and TRBJ1-4; weak D call: TRBD1 (6 bases). The V end was cut by 4 bases, the J end by 1 base, with 13 bases between. The V gene's germline CDR1 is SGHVS and CDR2 FQNEAQ. The CDR3 length is 16 residues. Written as DNA, the CDR3 is TGTGCCAGCAGCTCCCACAGGGTCGGAACTAATGAAAAACTGTTTTTT. Amino acid sequence: CASSSHRVGTNEKLFF.

This chain uses TRBV12-3 or TRBV12-4 with TRBJ2-5; 7 positions match TRBD1. J lost 4 bases, V lost 7 bases, and 6 bases had no gene match. The CDR3 totals 13 residues. CDR3 bases: TGTGCCAGCACCCCGGGACAGCGAGAGACCCAGTACTTC. Protein: CASTPGQRETQYF.

The V call is TRBV6-5, the J call TRBJ2-7; D ambiguous. V dropped 7 bases and J dropped 7 bases, with 11 bases sitting between them. This CDR3 contains 11 residues. CDR1 and CDR2 from the germline V gene are MNHEY and SVGAGI. CDR3 region: CASTWSWEQYF. In DNA, the CDR3 is TGTGCCAGCACTTGGAGTTGGGAGCAGTACTTC.

The count of this clone is one. The gene calls are TRBV28 and TRBJ1-5; 10 bases are a match to TRBD1. This CDR3 spans 16 amino acids. Germline trimming cut 5 bases from V and 6 bases from J; bases unmatched to any gene: 10. From germline, CDR1 is MDHEN and CDR2 SYDVKM. In nucleotides, the CDR3 is TGTGCCAGCAGTCCGAGAGACAGGGGGCGTAGTCAGCCCCAGCATTTT. Its protein is CASSPRDRGRSQPQHF.

V usage is TRBV19 and J usage is TRBJ2-7, with D perhaps matching TRBD1 (7 bases). This CDR3 spans 16 amino acids. Germline V CDR1 and CDR2: LNHDA, SQIVND (reference sequence). The V end was cut by 2 bases, the J end by 1 base, with 15 bases between. CDR3 sequence (DNA): TGTGCCAGTAGTATAATCCGCCAGGGGGGATCCTACGAGCAGTACTTC. This gives the protein CASSIIRQGGSYEQYF.